This T cell receptor beta chain was identified during a study of T cells in Graves' hyperthyroidism and ophthalmopathy. Germline CDR1 LGHNA, CDR2 YSLEER. V gave up 0 bases and J gave up 8 bases, with 11 bases separating them. This CDR3 has 14 residues. Researchers took RNA transcripts and amplified the TCR beta CDR3 regions from them. Primed by the HTBI set, a first-round RT-PCR was run on the TCR CDR3. Using its own MiXCR run on the multiplex PCR reads, TCRdb lists one record per CDR3 protein. The sample records around 600,000 distinct CDR3 sequences, about 15% being singletons. Concerning this clonotype itself: Its antigen remains unidentified.

Recently diagnosed hyperthyroidism of less than 2 months' duration affected patients aged 18 to 65. Exclusions: uncontrolled infection, other autoimmune disease, pregnancy, lactation. The PBMCs studied were ones that came from about 10 ml fresh peripheral blood. Study-wide results and limits: Blood also carried most thyroid clonotypes expanded above 0.001.

The sequenced sample was blood. V and J are TRBV4-3 and TRBJ2-1; weak D call: TRBD2 (5 bases). This TCR was sampled from a woman in her twenties or thirties with Graves' hyperthyroidism. The CDR3 region has the DNA TGCGCCAGCAGCCAAGATTGGGCGGGCGATGAGCAGTTCTTC. Amino acid sequence: CASSQDWAGDEQFF.